Described below is a single TCR beta chain sequence and its context. CDR3 length equals 13 residues. Trimming took off 6 bases at V and 7 bases at J, with 10 bases between the two ends. Germline values: CDR1 SNHLY, CDR2 FYNNEI. Per the original data handling: Nucleated cell counts were estimated from reference gene primer amplification. TCRdb keeps only in-frame clones here, not all; method: immunoSEQ multiplex PCR. For V, J and clone size, that table is used; D and trimming come from the DNA. The sample records 35,000 to 50,000 clones, around 91% being singletons. The data were taken from a study of blood T cell repertoires in COVID-19. Turning to the study itself: Sites in the United States, Italy and Spain provided acute and convalescent COVID-19 samples. PBMCs, B-cell-depleted T cells, or T cells provided the cDNA or gDNA that made up the material.

The TCR was taken from a man in his fifties with active COVID-19. The gene calls are TRBV2 and TRBJ1-6; no firm D call. The sample consisted of peripheral blood. The CDR3 is CASRWVENSPLHF. As DNA, the CDR3 is TGTGCCAGCAGATGGGTGGAGAATTCACCCCTCCACTTT.